What follows are 14 T cell receptor beta chains derived from one specimen sequenced in a study of CD8 T cells in Susac syndrome. RNA totalling roughly 0.5 to 1 ug underwent reverse transcription with random hexamers. Using its own MiXCR run on the immunoSEQ multiplex PCR reads, TCRdb lists one record per CDR3 protein. Among hundreds of thousands of distinct CDR3 sequences listed, about 85% were seen once. Material for sequencing was CD8+ T cells from PBMCs. The receptors stem from a human donor with multiple sclerosis.

This chain joins TRBV30 and TRBJ2-7; D is ambiguous. In germline, CDR1 is GTSNPN, CDR2 SVGIG (reference sequence). The CDR3 has 11 amino acids. The V end lost 2 bases, the J end lost 3 bases, and 5 bases lay between the germline ends. CDR3 in amino acids: CAWSISYEQYF. The CDR3 region has the DNA TGTGCCTGGAGTATAAGCTACGAGCAGTACTTC.

About this clonotype: This CDR3 fails to terminate in the conserved phenylalanine or tryptophan, so it likely reflects a read error. The J gene is TRBJ1-5, the V gene TRBV19, with unresolved D. The V gene lost 10 bases and the J gene lost 7 bases, with 29 bases spanning the gap. The CDR3 is 17 residues long. CDR1 is LNHDA and CDR2 is SQIVND in the germline V gene (reference sequence). The CDR3 DNA reads as TGTGCCACTAGCTCAAGAAGATATCCTTTTCTATGGCAGCCCCAGCATCTT. It yields the protein CATSSRRYPFLWQPQHL.

This chain connects TRBV28 to TRBJ2-7; D may be TRBD2 (5 bases). Germline V lookup: CDR1 MDHEN, CDR2 SYDVKM. Trimming took 3 bases from V and 2 from J, leaving 17 bases between them. The CDR3 runs 16 residues. The DNA for the CDR3 is TGTGCCAGCAGTTTCGGAGCGGACCGTTTTCCCTACGAGCAGTACTTC. Translating it yields CASSFGADRFPYEQYF.

The V call is TRBV9, the J call TRBJ2-1, with TRBD1 matching over 7 bases. CDR1 and CDR2 from the germline V gene are SGDLS and YYNGEE. The CDR3 sequence is 13 residues long. With 5 bases clipped from V and 6 bases from J, the junction kept 5 bases outside the gene matches. For the CDR3, the DNA is TGTGCCAGCAGAGACCCAGGGGGCAATGAGCAGTTCTTC. It specifies CASRDPGGNEQFF. The variable domain in full, completed from reference TRBV9 and TRBJ2-1, reads DSGVTQTPKHLITATGQRVTLRCSPRSGDLSVYWYQQSLDQGLQFLIQYYNGEERAKGNILERFSAQQFPDLHSELNLSSLELGDSALYFCASRDPGGNEQFFGPGTRLTVL.

The chain combines TRBV9 with TRBJ2-7, with 9 nucleotides matching TRBD2. CDR3 size: 19 residues. V gave up 0 bases and J gave up 4 bases; unmatched junction bases: 17. Germline CDR1 reads SGDLS; CDR2 reads YYNGEE. The CDR3 region is CASSVGVSRREGLFYEQYF. The CDR3 coding sequence is TGTGCCAGCAGCGTAGGGGTGTCTCGGCGGGAGGGCCTCTTTTACGAGCAGTACTTC. Based on the CDR3 plus reference TRBV9 and TRBJ2-7, the full variable domain is DSGVTQTPKHLITATGQRVTLRCSPRSGDLSVYWYQQSLDQGLQFLIQYYNGEERAKGNILERFSAQQFPDLHSELNLSSLELGDSALYFCASSVGVSRREGLFYEQYFGPGTRLTVT.

This clonotype was observed a few times. The rearrangement links TRBV27 to TRBJ1-4; 7 bases line up with TRBD1. With 5 bases clipped from V and 8 bases from J, the junction kept 11 bases outside the gene matches. CDR1 is MNHEY and CDR2 is SMNVEV in the germline V gene (reference sequence). The CDR3 is 15 residues long. The DNA of the CDR3 is TGTGCCAGCAGTAATAGACAGGGACTGAGAGAAAAACTGTTTTTT. This gives the protein CASSNRQGLREKLFF.

The chain couples TRBV4-1 to TRBJ2-7; D is possibly TRBD2 (6 bases). V was cut by 3 bases and J by 0 bases, with 12 bases left in between. CDR1 MGHRA and CDR2 YSYEKL come from the germline V gene. The CDR3 spans 15 residues. The CDR3 DNA is TGCGCCAGCAGCCAGGACTATCCGGCCTCCTACGAGCAGTACTTC. It translates to CASSQDYPASYEQYF.

This clonotype was seen a single time. The V and J genes are TRBV28 and TRBJ1-2; 7 bases agree with TRBD1. From germline, CDR1 is MDHEN and CDR2 SYDVKM. The V segment lost 7 bases and the J segment 6 bases; nucleotides outside the gene matches: 14. This CDR3 comprises 15 residues. This chain's CDR3 is CASTSSRGQFDGYTF. The CDR3, as DNA: TGTGCCAGCACCAGTTCCCGGGGACAGTTTGATGGCTACACCTTC.

The chain carries TRBV10-3 and TRBJ2-2, with TRBD2 matching 14 bases. This CDR3 has 17 amino acids. Germline CDR1 reads ENHRY; CDR2 reads SYGVKD. With V trimmed by 6 bases and J by 3 bases, 6 bases remained unmatched. CDR3 nucleotide sequence: TGTGCCATCAGGAGGGGACTAGCGGGAGTAGACACCGGGGAGCTGTTTTTT. Protein: CAIRRGLAGVDTGELFF.

This clonotype was counted a few times. The V call is TRBV9, the J call TRBJ2-3; weak D call: TRBD2 (6 bases). V shed 4 bases and J shed 0 bases, with 12 bases lying between them. CDR1 SGDLS and CDR2 YYNGEE come from the germline V gene. The CDR3 extends over 15 amino acids. The CDR3 DNA reads TGTGCCAGCAGCACGACGGGGACTAGCACAGATACGCAGTATTTT. Amino acids: CASSTTGTSTDTQYF.

This clonotype was counted only a few times. This chain links TRBV7-8 with TRBJ2-7; D is unclear. The germline gives CDR1 SGHVS, CDR2 FQNEAQ. With 1 base removed from V and 1 base from J, the gap between germline ends came to 8 bases. There are 14 residues in the CDR3. This chain's CDR3 is CASSLGARSYEQYF. The CDR3 DNA is TGTGCCAGCAGCTTAGGGGCGAGGTCCTACGAGCAGTACTTC.

This chain joins TRBV9 and TRBJ1-3; no clear D gene. Germline V gene sequence: CDR1 SGDLS, CDR2 YYNGEE. Trimming pared 3 bases from V and 5 bases from J, leaving 3 bases between. The CDR3 runs 11 residues. In DNA, the CDR3 is TGTGCCAGCAGCGGACGAAACACCATATATTTT. Residues: CASSGRNTIYF.

J is TRBJ2-3 and V is TRBV11-3; D possibly corresponds to TRBD2 (5 bases). Germline-derived CDR1 and CDR2 are SGHNT and YENEEA. CDR3 length: 14 amino acids. V lost 1 base to trimming and J lost 6 bases, with 11 bases between them. The CDR3 nucleotides read TGTGCCAGCAGCTTAGGGGAGAACGCTGATACGCAGTATTTT. The encoded protein is CASSLGENADTQYF.

CDR3 region: CASSLSRTLLNTEAFF. Here the CDR3 DNA reads TGTGCCAGCAGTTTAAGCCGGACTCTATTGAACACTGAAGCTTTCTTT. The chain joins TRBV27 to TRBJ1-1, with D hard to call. Germline V gene data show CDR1 as MNHEY and CDR2 as SMNVEV (reference sequence). CDR3 length: 16 residues. V lost 2 bases and J lost 0, with 13 bases in between.